This T cell receptor beta chain was captured in a study of siplizumab effects on memory and regulatory T cells. Study outcomes and limitations: Proliferating clones, CD4+ or CD8+, lacked an assignable naive or memory phenotype in roughly 80-96% of cases.

As regards this clone: Its specificity is unknown.

Germline CDR1 is MGHDK and CDR2 is SYGVNS. The CDR3 extends over 12 amino acids. With 4 bases removed from V and 7 bases from J, the gap between germline ends came to 11 bases. Clones were read by immunoSEQ multiplex PCR, and TCRdb kept only the in-frame ones, dropping some. The top ten clones hold around 0.15% of a sample with some 100,000 clones, 90% to 95% of them seen once. Sequencing was carried out using non-Treg CD4+ T cells sorted from blood. This TCR was sampled from a human donor in good health. The chain employs TRBV25-1 and TRBJ2-7; D may be TRBD1 or TRBD2 (6 bases each). CDR3 amino acids: CASSGTTGEQYF. As DNA, the CDR3 is TGTGCCAGCAGTGGGACTACAGGGGAGCAGTACTTC.